The sequence of this T cell receptor beta chain was determined in a study of cytomegalovirus exposure and HLA in healthy donors. Study-level findings and limits: Reportedly, TCR beta sequences accurately predicted HLA-A and HLA-B alleles in most subjects. An ancestry cluster, one associated with Asian ancestry, reportedly showed fewer N-insertions than the approximately 670-donor mean in a later analysis. Most TCR beta V segments were productive about 87% or about 30% of the time in an earlier analysis.

This clone was seen once. The antigen remains undetermined. Primers for the PCR totalled 60 Vbeta and 13 Jbeta. Original methodology: In a later analysis, the count reached 80 million or so unique TCR beta chains, with about 11 million shared. Only in-frame clones appear in the TCRdb table, and some are missing; sequencing was by immunoSEQ multiplex PCR. V and J calls plus clone size are reproduced from that table; the DNA served to infer D and trimming. The table lists approximately 100,000 clones, 60% to 85% of them singletons. Trimming cost V 3 bases and J 2 bases, with 14 bases left between them. CDR1 is SGHVS, CDR2 FNYEAQ, per germline. The CDR3 sequence is 16 residues long.

Sequences were obtained from PBMCs. The receptor comes from a male donor in good health and CMV-seropositive. J is TRBJ2-1 and V is TRBV7-6; a weak D match, TRBD1 (6 bases). CDR3 coding DNA: TGTGCCAGCAGCTTGATACAGGGAAGGACCTACAATGAGCAGTTCTTC. It is translated as CASSLIQGRTYNEQFF.